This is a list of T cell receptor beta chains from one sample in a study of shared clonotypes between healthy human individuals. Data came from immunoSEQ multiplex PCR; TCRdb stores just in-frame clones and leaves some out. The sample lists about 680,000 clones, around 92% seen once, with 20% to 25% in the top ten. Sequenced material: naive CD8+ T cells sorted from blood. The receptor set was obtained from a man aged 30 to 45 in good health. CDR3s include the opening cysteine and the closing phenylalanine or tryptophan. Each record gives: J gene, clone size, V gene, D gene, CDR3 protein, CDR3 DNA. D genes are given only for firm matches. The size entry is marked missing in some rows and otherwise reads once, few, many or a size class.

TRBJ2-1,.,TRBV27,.,CASSFGSLGNEQFF,TGTGCCAGCAGTTTCGGGAGCCTAGGCAATGAGCAGTTCTTC
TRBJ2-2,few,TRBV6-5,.,CATQAETNTGELFF,TGTGCCACTCAAGCGGAAACGAACACCGGGGAGCTGTTTTTT
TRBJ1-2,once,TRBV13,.,CASSFLTGRYTF,TGTGCCAGCAGCTTCCTGACAGGTCGCTACACCTTC
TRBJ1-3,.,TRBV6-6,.,CASSLYIVSGNTIYF,TGTGCCAGCAGTTTATACATAGTCTCTGGAAACACCATATATTTT
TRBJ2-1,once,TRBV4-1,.,CASSPRGRESYEQFF,TGCGCCAGCAGCCCCCGGGGGCGGGAGTCATATGAGCAGTTCTTC
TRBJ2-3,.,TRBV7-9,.,CASSLVRSDTDTQYF,TGTGCCAGCAGCTTAGTCCGCAGCGACACAGATACGCAGTATTTT
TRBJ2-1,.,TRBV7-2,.,CASSPRGGQRYNEQFF,TGTGCCAGCAGCCCTAGGGGGGGACAGAGGTACAATGAGCAGTTCTTC
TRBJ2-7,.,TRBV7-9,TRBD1,CASSLVDRGAYEQYF,TGTGCCAGCAGCTTAGTGGACAGGGGGGCCTACGAGCAGTACTTC
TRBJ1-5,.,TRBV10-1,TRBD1,CASSEGGTGNQPQHF,TGCGCCAGCAGTGAAGGCGGGACAGGGAATCAGCCCCAGCATTTT
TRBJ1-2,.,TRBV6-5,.,CASSYRGAGYGYTF,TGTGCCAGCAGTTACCGGGGGGCAGGCTATGGCTACACCTTC
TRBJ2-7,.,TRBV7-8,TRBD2,CASSPLSGSSYEQYF,TGTGCCAGCAGCCCTCTTAGCGGGTCCTCCTACGAGCAGTACTTC
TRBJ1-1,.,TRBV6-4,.,CASSDSPNTEAFF,TGTGCCAGCAGTGACTCTCCGAACACTGAAGCTTTCTTT
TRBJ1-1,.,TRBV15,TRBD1,CATSPSRWDTGELHTEAFF,TGTGCCACCAGCCCCAGTCGATGGGACACAGGGGAATTACACACTGAAGCTTTCTTT
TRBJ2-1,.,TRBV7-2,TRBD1,CASSPYQGASYNEQFF,TGTGCCAGCAGCCCTTATCAGGGGGCCTCCTACAATGAGCAGTTCTTC
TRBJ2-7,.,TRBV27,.,CASSPDGSVYYEQYF,TGTGCCAGCAGTCCTGACGGGTCCGTTTATTACGAGCAGTACTTC
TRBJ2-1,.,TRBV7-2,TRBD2,CASSLTAPPSTSGNEQFF,TGTGCCAGCAGCTTAACCGCTCCCCCCTCGACTAGCGGCAATGAGCAGTTCTTC
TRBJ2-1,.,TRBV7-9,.,CASIPFSSYNEQFF,TGTGCCAGCATCCCCTTTAGCTCCTACAATGAGCAGTTCTTC
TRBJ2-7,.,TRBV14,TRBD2,CASSQDVFSRTSGYEQYF,TGTGCCAGCAGCCAAGATGTTTTTTCGCGTACTAGCGGCTACGAGCAGTACTTC
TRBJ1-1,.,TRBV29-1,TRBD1,CSVRRGQDTFF,TGCAGCGTCCGAAGAGGACAGGATACTTTCTTT
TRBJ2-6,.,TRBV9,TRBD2,CASSVVSGRPFSGANVLTF,TGTGCCAGCAGCGTAGTATCCGGGAGGCCCTTCTCTGGGGCCAACGTCCTGACTTTC
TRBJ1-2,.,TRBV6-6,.,CASSYSWGNYGYTF,TGTGCCAGCAGTTACTCGTGGGGGAACTATGGCTACACCTTC
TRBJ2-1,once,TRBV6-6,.,CASSYSLQVVSHEQFF,TGTGCCAGCAGTTACTCTTTACAGGTAGTTTCCCATGAGCAGTTCTTC
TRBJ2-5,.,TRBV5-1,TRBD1,CASSEVYRGRETQYF,TGCGCCAGCAGCGAAGTCTACAGGGGCCGAGAGACCCAGTACTTC